Listed here is a single TCR beta chain. The antigen is undetermined. Patients aged 18 to 65 had newly diagnosed hyperthyroidism that had lasted under 2 months. Based on clinical symptoms, serum thyroxine and TRAb, thyroid ultrasound and orbital computed tomography, diagnoses were reached. The CDR3 spans 13 residues. Germline V gene data show CDR1 as MRHNA and CDR2 as SNTAGT. The germline V and J ends were trimmed by 4 bases and 5 bases, with 9 bases remaining between them. This sample was taken from a study of T cells in Graves' hyperthyroidism and ophthalmopathy. From RNA transcripts, TCR beta CDR3 regions were amplified. HTBI primers were employed in a first-round RT-PCR of the TCR CDR3. TCRdb re-called the multiplex PCR reads through MiXCR, storing one row per CDR3 protein. This table holds roughly 750,000 distinct CDR3 sequences, 16% found once. Study-level results: Stable hyperthyroidism was told apart from ophthalmopathy by a model built on 13 V-J features.

Sequenced material: blood. V gene TRBV6-4 combines with J gene TRBJ2-1; D is undetermined. This clonotype was sampled from a man in his late teens or twenties with Graves' hyperthyroidism. CDR3: CASSAWGNNEQFF. CDR3 coding DNA: TGTGCCAGCAGTGCCTGGGGTAACAATGAGCAGTTCTTC.